In this sample, the clone carrying this T cell receptor (beta chain) turned up many times. The CDR3 length is 12 residues. Per germline, CDR1 LGHDT and CDR2 YNNKEL (reference sequence). Deletions cut 2 bases from V and 6 bases from J, with 8 bases between. These data come from a study of CD8+CD57+ T cells in acquired aplastic anemia. Genomic DNA templated the TCR beta VDJ and CDR3 profiling. MiXCR, run by TCRdb on the reads, gives a single entry per CDR3 protein. The sample contains 150,000 to 200,000 distinct CDR3 sequences, about 48% of which appear only once. The gene calls are TRBV3-1 and TRBJ2-7; D is possibly TRBD1 (5 bases). The TCR originated in a human donor in good health. What was sequenced was sorted CD4+, CD8+, or CD8+CD57+ T cells (not recorded which) from PBMCs. This CDR3 reads CASSQQGVEQYF. The CDR3, as DNA: TGTGCCAGCAGCCAACAAGGGGTCGAGCAGTACTTC.